Each of the 17 T cell receptor beta chains below was sequenced from the same sample in a study of molecular identifiers for immune sequencing clone quantification. Using its own MiXCR run on the PCR reads, TCRdb lists one record per CDR3 protein. Here the sample spans about 640,000 distinct CDR3 sequences, just under 20% being singletons. Sequenced input: naive CD8+ T cells from blood, with Jurkat cell RNA spiked in. The subset denotes: FACS-sorted CD8+CD4-CCR7+CD45RA+ naive T cells. All receptors derive from a human donor in good health. Some libraries in this study had Jurkat cell RNA spiked in.

V usage is TRBV7-9 and J usage is TRBJ2-3, with D tentatively TRBD2 (5 bases). Germline V lookup: CDR1 SEHNR, CDR2 FQNEAQ (reference sequence). Trimming shortened V by 1 base and J by 4 bases, and 9 bases separated the two germline ends. This CDR3 is 14 amino acids long. The CDR3 nucleotides are TGTGCCAGCAGCTTAGTTGGCGGGTCAGATACGCAGTATTTT. Protein sequence: CASSLVGGSDTQYF.

This clonotype was detected many times. J is TRBJ2-3 and V is TRBV7-9; 7 positions agree with TRBD1. The CDR3 is 15 amino acids. Germline CDR1 reads SEHNR; CDR2 reads FQNEAQ (reference sequence). The junction had 7 bases not matched to a gene; V was cut back by 5 bases and J by 2 bases. CDR3 sequence: CASSPRDSVTDTQYF. CDR3 nucleotides: TGTGCCAGCAGCCCGAGGGACAGTGTCACAGATACGCAGTATTTT.

This clonotype was observed many times. This chain links TRBV7-6 with TRBJ2-7, with 10 bases aligning to TRBD2. V lost 4 bases to trimming and J lost 5 bases; unmatched junction nucleotides: 8. This CDR3 contains 15 residues. Per germline, CDR1 SGHVS and CDR2 FNYEAQ. The CDR3: CASSWTGLAGDEQYF. The DNA of the CDR3 is TGTGCCAGCAGCTGGACAGGGCTAGCGGGAGACGAGCAGTACTTC.

The table lists this clonotype with many counts. The chain joins TRBV29-1 to TRBJ2-5; tentative D call: TRBD1 (6 bases). The CDR3 runs to 15 residues. Germline V gene sequence: CDR1 SQVTM, CDR2 ANQGSEA. V lost 3 bases, J lost 1 base, and 15 bases lay in between. The CDR3 protein is CSVDPQGQLQETQYF. In nucleotides, the CDR3 is TGCAGCGTTGACCCTCAGGGACAACTCCAAGAGACCCAGTACTTC.

Many counts were recorded for this clonotype. This chain links TRBV6-5 with TRBJ1-1; 8 bases agree with TRBD1. V was pared by 6 bases and J by 3 bases, with 24 bases of the junction left unmatched. CDR3 length equals 20 residues. Germline-derived CDR1 and CDR2 are MNHEY and SVGAGI. The CDR3 is CASSLIGSRGQVSLDTEAFF. CDR3 coding DNA: TGTGCCAGCAGCCTCATAGGAAGCCGGGGACAGGTCTCACTTGACACTGAAGCTTTCTTT.

The chain recombines TRBV18 with TRBJ1-5; 7 bases map to TRBD1. CDR1 KGHSH and CDR2 LQKENI come from the germline V gene. Trimming cost V 3 bases and J 5 bases; bases outside gene matches: 4. The CDR3 spans 14 residues. This CDR3 reads CASSPGDRDQPQHF. DNA for the CDR3: TGTGCCAGCTCACCGGGAGACAGGGATCAGCCCCAGCATTTT.

The chain links TRBV19 to TRBJ1-1, with TRBD1 matching over 7 bases. Germline-derived CDR1 and CDR2 are LNHDA and SQIVND (reference sequence). The V segment lost 5 bases and the J segment 11 bases; nucleotides outside the gene matches: 17. The CDR3 runs to 15 residues. The CDR3 sequence: CASSPDRDLLTTAFF. CDR3 nucleotides: TGTGCCAGTAGTCCAGACAGGGACCTTCTAACGACTGCTTTCTTT.

As for this clonotype: Possible read error: a much larger clone is one base away. This chain uses TRBV21-1 with TRBJ1-5; the D call of TRBD1 is as the table states it, not checked on the DNA. TRBV21-1 constitutes a pseudogene. The CDR3 has 17 residues. The CDR3 region has the DNA TGTGCCAGCAGCAAAGCTTGTCGACAGGGAGCGGATCAGCCCCAGCATTTT. This encodes CASSKACRQGADQPQHF.

This clonotype appeared a few times. The gene calls are TRBV4-1 and TRBJ1-5, with a weak D call TRBD1 (6 bases). The V end was cut by 0 bases, the J end by 2 bases, with 14 bases between. The V gene's germline CDR1 is MGHRA and CDR2 YSYEKL. CDR3 size: 17 residues. CDR3 nucleotide sequence: TGCGCCAGCAGCCAAGAAACAGGGTTGGGGGGCAATCAGCCCCAGCATTTT. Protein: CASSQETGLGGNQPQHF.

With regard to this clonotype: This may be a read error: a much more frequent sequence differs by one nucleotide. This rearrangement joins TRBV11-2 to TRBJ2-3; D uncertain. The germline V gene encodes CDR1 SGHAT and CDR2 FQNNGV. The V and J ends lost 1 base and 4 bases respectively, with 12 bases between them. The CDR3 has 15 residues. In DNA form, the CDR3 reads TGTGCCAGCAGCTTAGGAAGGTCACATGCAGATACGCAGTATTTT. The encoded protein is CASSLGRSHADTQYF.

This clonotype has ten or more counts. The V and J genes are TRBV7-9 and TRBJ2-1; a weak D match, TRBD2 (6 bases). Germline V CDR1 and CDR2: SEHNR, FQNEAQ (reference sequence). The CDR3 covers 15 residues. V was cut by 0 bases and J by 4 bases, with 10 bases left in between. The CDR3 DNA follows: TGTGCCAGCAGCTTAGCCCCGGGAGAGTACAATGAGCAGTTCTTC. Its translation is CASSLAPGEYNEQFF.

This chain links TRBV19 with TRBJ2-7; 10 nucleotides align to TRBD1. The V segment lost 8 bases and the J segment 3 bases; nucleotides outside the gene matches: 7. Germline CDR1 LNHDA, CDR2 SQIVND (reference sequence). The CDR3 contains 14 residues. CDR3 DNA sequence: TGTGCCAGTGGTGTAGGGACAGGGGACTACGAGCAGTACTTC. Its protein is CASGVGTGDYEQYF.

This clonotype was observed at least ten times. The chain combines TRBV4-1 with TRBJ2-3, with unresolved D. The CDR3 loop spans 15 amino acids. The germline gives CDR1 MGHRA, CDR2 YSYEKL. V gave up 6 bases and J gave up 0 bases, with 13 bases separating them. CDR3 bases: TGCGCCAGCAGTCCAACTCCGGACAGCACAGATACGCAGTATTTT. This encodes CASSPTPDSTDTQYF.

This clonotype was detected ten times or more. The genes are TRBV28 and TRBJ1-1; D is perhaps TRBD1 (5 bases). The CDR3 spans 14 residues. The ends were cut back, 3 bases at V and 1 base at J, with 9 bases in the middle. Germline CDR1 and CDR2: MDHEN and SYDVKM. The CDR3 bases are TGTGCCAGCAGTTTCCCAGACAGGAACACTGAAGCTTTCTTT. As protein: CASSFPDRNTEAFF.

This clonotype occurred many times. The chain joins TRBV19 to TRBJ2-7, with D perhaps matching TRBD2 (6 bases). Trimming left V 4 bases short and J 0 bases short, with 13 bases between. Germline V gene data show CDR1 as LNHDA and CDR2 as SQIVND (reference sequence). This CDR3 region has 15 residues. The CDR3: CASSTSGGTSYEQYF. The CDR3 DNA reads TGTGCCAGTAGTACTTCTGGCGGGACCTCCTACGAGCAGTACTTC.

This clonotype was seen ten or more times. The chain couples TRBV6-2 or TRBV6-3 to TRBJ1-5; D is unclear. This CDR3 contains 17 residues. The V gene's germline CDR1 is MNHEY and CDR2 SVGEGT. V was pared by 4 bases and J by 4 bases, with 20 bases between. The CDR3 nucleotides are TGTGCCAGCAGTTTTCCCCATTTGGGAGTGGGAAATCAGCCCCAGCATTTT. This encodes CASSFPHLGVGNQPQHF.

At least ten counts were recorded for this clonotype. This rearrangement joins TRBV19 to TRBJ1-1; D possibly corresponds to TRBD1 (6 bases). This CDR3 is 15 amino acids long. Germline loops: CDR1 LNHDA, CDR2 SQIVND (reference sequence). The ends were cut back, 4 bases at V and 0 bases at J, with 12 bases in the middle. The CDR3 DNA sequence: TGTGCCAGTAGTAAAGATCAGGGGATGAACACTGAAGCTTTCTTT. Translation: CASSKDQGMNTEAFF.